The clone carrying this T cell receptor (beta chain) has more than one count but fewer than ten. Antigen unknown. These data are taken from a study of T-cell memory formation after mild COVID-19. MiXCR was run by TCRdb on the 5' RACE reads, yielding one entry per CDR3 protein. Of some 320,000 distinct CDR3 sequences detected, 14% appear once; the ten largest clones hold under 25%. Germline loops: CDR1 MNHNY, CDR2 SVGAGI (reference sequence). The CDR3 has 18 residues. The V and J ends lost 6 bases and 0 bases, in that order; junction bases with no gene match: 13. Points from the study as a whole: Shrinking CD4+ clones were chiefly CM and EM; CD8+ ones were chiefly EMRA. Specificity for SARS-CoV-2 was not confirmed among the second-wave clones peaking on day 37.

The chain recombines TRBV6-6 with TRBJ2-3; TRBD2 agrees at 9 bases. The specimen sequenced was PBMCs or a T cell subset sorted from them (not recorded which). The clonotype was recovered from a man younger than 35 who had mild COVID-19 (a few samples of this study predate the infection). Cell type and time point are not known. Here the CDR3 reads CASSPYAASGVSTDTQYF. CDR3 DNA sequence: TGTGCCAGCAGCCCCTACGCGGCTAGCGGGGTGAGCACAGATACGCAGTATTTT.